One sample yielded the 6 T cell receptor beta chains listed below, sequenced in a study of CD8 T cells in Susac syndrome. An amount of RNA that ranged from roughly 0.45 to 1 ug was reverse transcribed with random hexamers. TCRdb re-called the immunoSEQ multiplex PCR reads through MiXCR, storing one row per CDR3 protein. This repertoire shows about 130,000 distinct CDR3 sequences, approximately 96% found once; its top ten account for roughly 0.087%. What was sequenced was CD4+ T cells from PBMCs. These receptors came from a human donor in good health.

The rearrangement links TRBV18 to TRBJ2-6; 11 nucleotides line up with TRBD2. Trimming at V came to 1 base and at J to 0 bases, leaving 5 bases not matched to a gene. Germline CDR1 reads KGHSH; CDR2 reads LQKENI. The CDR3 has 19 residues. The CDR3 loop reads CASSPRLAGGLSGANVLTF. CDR3 coding DNA: TGTGCCAGCTCACCACGGCTAGCGGGAGGACTCTCTGGGGCCAACGTCCTGACTTTC.

The chain is built from TRBV18 and TRBJ2-7, with D possibly TRBD2 on 6 matching bases. Trimming took off 5 bases at V and 0 bases at J, with 8 bases between the two ends. This CDR3 comprises 13 residues. CDR1 is KGHSH and CDR2 is LQKENI in the germline V gene. The CDR3 bases are TGTGCCAGCTCATTAGCGGTCTCCTACGAGCAGTACTTC. Its protein product is CASSLAVSYEQYF.

CDR3 in DNA: TGTGCCAGCAGCGTCAATGTGAACACTGAAGCTTTCTTT. Protein: CASSVNVNTEAFF. The rearrangement joins TRBV3-1 to TRBJ1-1, with D unresolved. The V gene lost 5 bases and the J gene lost 0 bases, with 7 bases spanning the gap. CDR3 length equals 13 residues. CDR1 and CDR2 from the germline V gene are LGHDT and YNNKEL (reference sequence).

The CDR3 sequence: CASSIAYEQYF. DNA for the CDR3: TGTGCCAGCTCAATAGCCTACGAGCAGTACTTC. The chain recombines TRBV6-2 or TRBV6-3 with TRBJ2-7; D uncertain. This CDR3 region has 11 residues. V lost 8 bases and J 2 bases, leaving 7 bases between the germline ends. CDR1 MNHEY and CDR2 SVGEGT come from the germline V gene.

The chain couples TRBV4-1 to TRBJ2-3; D is uncertain. V lost 6 bases, J lost 5 bases, and 15 bases lay in between. This CDR3 region has 14 residues. Germline V gene sequence: CDR1 MGHRA, CDR2 YSYEKL. CDR3 DNA: TGCGCCAGCAGTCCATACGCCTTAGGAGATACGCAGTATTTT. The encoded protein is CASSPYALGDTQYF.

This chain joins TRBV3-1 and TRBJ2-1, with 10 positions matching TRBD2. CDR1 is LGHDT and CDR2 is YNNKEL in the germline V gene (reference sequence). The V gene end was trimmed by 0 bases and the J gene end by 3 bases; junction bases not matched to a gene: 5. CDR3 length equals 17 residues. CDR3: CASSQDVTSGIYNEQFF. For the CDR3, the DNA is TGTGCCAGCAGCCAAGATGTAACTAGCGGGATCTACAATGAGCAGTTCTTC.